A single sample is the source of the 9 T cell receptor beta chains below, sequenced in a study of T-cell reconstitution after alpha-beta-depleted transplantation in children. A TCRbeta library incorporating unique molecular identifiers was prepared. TCRdb re-analysed the PCR reads in MiXCR, keeping a single row per CDR3 protein. The sample records about 300,000 distinct CDR3 sequences, roughly 9.1% being singletons. Sequenced here: PBMCs, sampled before TCRalphabeta/CD19-depleted stem cell transplant. All receptors derive from a boy under three years old with acute myeloid leukemia, due to receive a stem cell transplant.

This clonotype occurred many times. J is TRBJ1-5 and V is TRBV12-3 or TRBV12-4; the match to TRBD1 covers 9 bases. The CDR3 consists of 15 residues. The trim removed 7 bases at V and 6 bases at J, leaving 10 bases unmatched. The CDR3 reads CASMVQGATSQPQHF. The CDR3 DNA reads TGTGCCAGCATGGTACAGGGGGCAACGAGTCAGCCCCAGCATTTT.

The sample holds many counts of this clonotype. This sequence joins TRBV7-2 and TRBJ2-3, with 9 bases that match TRBD2. CDR3 length equals 15 residues. The germline CDR1 and CDR2 sequences are SGHTA and FQGNSA. J gave up 5 bases and V 6 bases, and 9 bases lay outside the gene matches. CDR3 nucleotides: TGTGCCAGCAGTCGTAGCGGGAGAGTTTTAGATACGCAGTATTTT. It codes for CASSRSGRVLDTQYF. Based on the CDR3 plus reference TRBV7-2 and TRBJ2-3, the full variable domain is GAGVSQSPSNKVTEKGKDVELRCDPISGHTALYWYRQSLGQGLEFLIYFQGNSAPDKSGLPSDRFSAERTGGSVSTLTIQRTQQEDSAVYLCASSRSGRVLDTQYFGPGTRLTVL.

The V gene is TRBV11-2, the J gene TRBJ2-5; D not certain. The CDR3 extends over 14 amino acids. Per germline, CDR1 SGHAT and CDR2 FQNNGV. The V and J ends lost 4 bases and 1 base respectively, with 10 bases between them. The CDR3 nucleotides read TGTGCCAGCAGCTCTCAGGCACTCCAAGAGACCCAGTACTTC. Protein sequence: CASSSQALQETQYF.

The chain carries TRBV19 and TRBJ2-7; D remains ambiguous. The V and J ends lost 1 base and 2 bases respectively, with 9 bases between them. The CDR3 has 14 residues. CDR1 is LNHDA, CDR2 SQIVND, per germline (reference sequence). The CDR3: CASSIGRGTYEQYF. CDR3 bases: TGTGCCAGTAGTATAGGGCGAGGCACCTACGAGCAGTACTTC.

This clonotype showed up many times. The genes are TRBV4-2 and TRBJ1-1; 8 bases are shared with TRBD1. This CDR3 is 15 amino acids long. Trimming removed 3 bases from V and 3 bases from J; junction bases left unmatched: 6. The germline gives CDR1 LGHNA, CDR2 YNFKEQ. CDR3 DNA sequence: TGTGCCAGCAGCCACCCGACAGGGGAGGACACTGAAGCTTTCTTT. It is translated as CASSHPTGEDTEAFF.

This clonotype was seen repeatedly, ten times or more. This rearrangement joins TRBV4-1 to TRBJ2-7, with D perhaps TRBD2 (5 bases). The length of the CDR3 is 15 residues. CDR1 and CDR2 from the germline V gene are MGHRA and YSYEKL. The germline V and J ends were trimmed by 0 bases and 7 bases, with 16 bases remaining between them. The CDR3 region has the DNA TGCGCCAGCAGCCAAGATCCGGGGAACCCTTTTGAGCAGTACTTC. Its protein product is CASSQDPGNPFEQYF.

This clonotype has just a few counts. This chain uses TRBV27 with TRBJ2-5; D remains ambiguous. Germline-derived CDR1 and CDR2 are MNHEY and SMNVEV (reference sequence). This CDR3 is built from 13 residues. V was pared by 3 bases and J by 7 bases, with 12 bases between. The DNA of the CDR3 is TGTGCCAGCAGTTTTAGAGCTATAGGGACCCAGTACTTC. Translating gives CASSFRAIGTQYF.

This clonotype was seen many times. V usage is TRBV28 and J usage is TRBJ1-2; D uncertain. The germline CDR1 and CDR2 sequences are MDHEN and SYDVKM. V dropped 2 bases and J dropped 0 bases, with 19 bases sitting between them. The CDR3 is made up of 18 amino acids. The DNA for the CDR3 is TGTGCCAGCAGTTTAGGGGTGAGGACCGAATCCTCTAACTATGGCTACACCTTC. Translation gives CASSLGVRTESSNYGYTF.

This clonotype has more than one count but fewer than ten. This CDR3 reads CASSFRTGGVDGANVLTF. CDR3 coding DNA: TGTGCCAGCAGCTTCAGGACAGGTGGGGTTGATGGGGCCAACGTCCTGACTTTC. The chain links TRBV11-1 to TRBJ2-6; 7 nucleotides align to TRBD1. After removal of 3 bases from V and 3 bases from J, the junction contained 11 bases not matched to a gene. The CDR3 totals 18 residues. Looked up from germline, CDR1 is SGHAT and CDR2 is FQDESV (reference sequence).